What follows describes a single TCR beta chain. What this receptor recognizes is not known. Base qualities are not provided; no much larger clone lies one nucleotide away. Its CDR3 holds 16 amino acids, cysteine through phenylalanine. The read is trimmed to its CDR3 DNA, 48 bases read in frame from base 1. V is clipped by 4 bases and J by 0 bases, and the sequence between their germline boundaries is 13 bases long. The germline V gene gives CDR1 as KGHSH and CDR2 as LQKENI. The collaborating institutions used their own protocols to collect whole blood in K2EDTA tubes. For TCRbeta analysis, collaborators shipped samples as frozen whole blood, isolated PBMCs, or DNA extracted from either of those sample types. The data were obtained in a study of blood T cell repertoires in COVID-19 (dated by TCRdb to 2018 to 2020). In the study overall: Samples covering the acute and convalescent phases of COVID-19 were provided by collaborators in the United States, Italy and Spain. Samples were obtained from the ongoing ImmuneRACE study (first 160 participants) and from 1,000 to 1,500 subjects provided by 6 global collaborators. A freely available public database, intended as a resource for researchers studying the immune response to SARS-CoV-2, is where the repertoires were released. Where HLA class I and class II types were available, the types were taken from metadata supplied by the sample provider, not from assay-based typing. Deeply sampled blood TCRbeta repertoires from subjects exposed to, actively infected with, or recovered from COVID-19 were included in the dataset. The sample metadata nearly always contained a de-identified subject ID, COVID-19 status, age in years and sex. The material from the prospective study consisted of cDNA or gDNA derived from T cells, B-cell-depleted T cells, or PBMCs.

What the work shows at the level of the full study, not this receptor alone: Clinical and demographic metadata were provided uncurated, with the amount varying by source and participant.

The immunoSEQ Assay, a bias-controlled multiplex PCR, was used to amplify TCRbeta CDR3 regions from genomic DNA. The authors processed their data as follows. Nucleated cell counts per sample were estimated from amplification of reference gene primers within the assay. To quantify the absolute abundance of each unique TCRbeta CDR3 rearrangement, sequence reads were collapsed and filtered. For each sample, productive Simpson clonality was calculated as the square root of Simpson's diversity index across productive rearrangements. This is the immuneACCESS table as TCRdb keeps it, with only in-frame sequences that have V and J called. A part of the clones is gone; compared with another copy, unresolved V genes explain less than half, and the rest is unexplained. That table gives V, J and clone size, and the DNA gave D and trimming. The sample has 150,000 to 200,000 clones on record, approximately 82% of them singletons. Jointly, the top ten make up around 6.9% of the sample.

Material for sequencing was peripheral blood. The sequence links TRBV18 to TRBJ1-3; possibly the D gene is TRBD1, per 5 matching bases. The receptor was isolated from a human donor with acute or convalescent COVID-19. The donor label of this sample is uncertain. DNA sequence: TGTGCCAGCTCACGCAGACAGCGAGACTCTGGAAACACCATATATTTT. This encodes CASSRRQRDSGNTIYF.